This T cell receptor beta chain emerged from a study of T cells in Graves' hyperthyroidism and ophthalmopathy. From RNA transcripts, TCR beta CDR3 regions were amplified. HTBI primers were the set used in a first-round RT-PCR of the TCR CDR3. TCRdb re-called the multiplex PCR reads with MiXCR, one entry per CDR3 protein. The sample records 400,000 to 600,000 distinct CDR3 sequences, around 20% being singletons. Between the trimmed V and J ends, which lost 5 bases and 8 bases, there was a span of 15 bases. Looked up from germline, CDR1 is SEHNR and CDR2 is FQNEAQ (reference sequence). The CDR3 runs 13 residues. There are many counts of this clonotype.

The chain is built from TRBV7-9 and TRBJ1-2, with D maybe TRBD1 (6 bases). The sequenced sample was blood. The receptor's source is a man younger than 35 with Graves' hyperthyroidism. The CDR3 loop reads CASSLGQPRGYTF. The CDR3 DNA follows: TGTGCCAGCAGCCTCGGACAGCCTCGGGGCTACACCTTC.